Following are 25 T cell receptor beta chains from one sample sequenced in a study of T-cell reconstitution after alpha-beta-depleted transplantation in children. The authors prepared the TCRbeta library with unique molecular identifiers. One entry per CDR3 protein, called by TCRdb with MiXCR from the PCR reads. The table shows about 200,000 distinct CDR3 sequences, with approximately 6.3% occurring only once. The sample in question was PBMCs, obtained before TCRalphabeta/CD19-depleted stem cell transplant. Every receptor here comes from a boy younger than 10 with acute lymphoblastic leukemia, due to receive a stem cell transplant.

Only a few counts were recorded for this clonotype. V and J are TRBV28 and TRBJ2-1; 14 positions match TRBD2. Germline CDR1 reads MDHEN; CDR2 reads SYDVKM. V lost 5 bases, J lost 3 bases, and 3 bases stayed unmatched. The CDR3 runs 16 residues. CDR3 region: CASSRTSGGHYNEQFF. For the CDR3, the DNA is TGTGCCAGCAGTAGGACTAGCGGGGGGCACTACAATGAGCAGTTCTTC.

This clonotype was counted many times. The chain carries TRBV14 and TRBJ2-1, with D possibly TRBD1 on 5 matching bases. This CDR3 has 13 residues. Trimming took 4 bases from V and 10 from J, leaving 14 bases between them. CDR1 SGHDN and CDR2 FVKESK come from the germline V gene. CDR3 protein: CASSPVGDKEQFF. Here the CDR3 DNA reads TGTGCCAGCAGCCCCGTAGGGGATAAAGAGCAGTTCTTC.

The CDR3 reads CASSYQPGQGLFQDGYTF. The CDR3 region has the DNA TGTGCCAGCAGTTATCAACCGGGACAGGGCTTATTTCAGGATGGCTACACCTTC. V usage is TRBV6-5 and J usage is TRBJ1-2, with 9 bases fitting TRBD1. Germline lookup yields CDR1 MNHEY and CDR2 SVGAGI. The CDR3 is 18 amino acids. Losses at the gene ends were 3 bases for V and 6 bases for J; bases not matched to a gene: 17.

This clonotype showed up many times. This chain uses TRBV25-1 with TRBJ2-3; D is uncertain. Germline CDR1 is MGHDK and CDR2 is SYGVNS. This CDR3 is 14 amino acids long. V was shortened by 4 bases and J by 3 bases, with 11 bases between the two germline ends. The CDR3 region is CASSGSDGTDTQYF. CDR3 nucleotide sequence: TGTGCCAGCAGTGGGTCCGACGGGACAGATACGCAGTATTTT. The entire variable domain, with the rest obtained from reference TRBV25-1 and TRBJ2-3, is as follows: EADIYQTPRYLVIGTGKKITLECSQTMGHDKMYWYQQDPGMELHLIHYSYGVNSTEKGDLSSESTVSRIRTEHFPLTLESARPSHTSQYLCASSGSDGTDTQYFGPGTRLTVL.

This clonotype was seen many times. The V call is TRBV11-1, the J call TRBJ2-1; 7 nucleotides match TRBD1. Germline-derived CDR1 and CDR2 are SGHAT and FQDESV (reference sequence). V shed 2 bases, J shed 1 base, and the junction held 5 bases outside the gene matches. This CDR3 contains 16 residues. The DNA for the CDR3 is TGTGCCAGCAGCTTATACGCAGGGGGTTCCTACAATGAGCAGTTCTTC. It is translated as CASSLYAGGSYNEQFF.

This clonotype was seen at least ten times. The chain recombines TRBV28 with TRBJ1-6, with D unclear. The CDR3 covers 12 residues. The V and J ends lost 7 bases and 8 bases respectively, with 9 bases between them. CDR1 is MDHEN, CDR2 SYDVKM, per germline. The CDR3 coding sequence is TGTGCCAGCACCCCTGGGGATTCACCCCTCCACTTT. Translation gives CASTPGDSPLHF.

This chain connects TRBV7-9 to TRBJ1-1; D might be TRBD1 (5 bases). V gave up 3 bases and J gave up 7 bases, with 21 bases separating them. The germline gives CDR1 SEHNR, CDR2 FQNEAQ (reference sequence). The length of the CDR3 is 16 residues. The CDR3 is CASSFSPAGEGDEAFF. In DNA form, the CDR3 reads TGTGCCAGCAGCTTCAGTCCGGCGGGGGAAGGGGATGAAGCTTTCTTT. Looking up the rest from reference TRBV7-9 and TRBJ1-1 gives the full variable domain: DTGVSQNPRHKITKRGQNVTFRCDPISEHNRLYWYRQTLGQGPEFLTYFQNEAQLEKSRLLSDRFSAERPKGSFSTLEIQRTEQGDSAMYLCASSFSPAGEGDEAFFGQGTRLTVV.

This clonotype was counted ten times or more. The chain uses TRBV20-1 and TRBJ2-4; 8 bases match TRBD1. The germline V gene has CDR1 DFQATT and CDR2 SNEGSKA (reference sequence). V trimming: 6 bases; J trimming: 3 bases; junction bases outside the gene matches: 10. The CDR3 sequence is 15 residues long. CDR3: CSANAGQGDKNIQYF. In nucleotides, the CDR3 is TGCAGTGCGAACGCCGGACAGGGTGACAAAAACATTCAGTACTTC.

This clonotype was seen a handful of times. J is TRBJ2-3 and V is TRBV7-8, with 12 bases identical to TRBD2. Losses at the gene ends were 5 bases for V and 7 bases for J; bases not matched to a gene: 4. CDR3 length equals 14 residues. Germline lookup yields CDR1 SGHVS and CDR2 FQNEAQ. CDR3 amino acids: CASSGLAGGNTQYF. In nucleotides, the CDR3 is TGTGCCAGCAGCGGGCTAGCGGGGGGGAATACGCAGTATTTT.

This clonotype was seen repeatedly, ten times or more. This chain joins TRBV7-3 and TRBJ2-4; D unclear. Germline V CDR1 and CDR2: SGHTA, FQGTGA. The CDR3 runs 15 residues. V lost 0 bases and J lost 3, with 9 bases in between. The CDR3: CASSLTGLLKNIQYF. DNA of the CDR3: TGTGCCAGCAGCTTAACTGGCCTTCTCAAAAACATTCAGTACTTC.

This clonotype was found many times. CDR3: CSASTPGTAETQYF. CDR3 DNA: TGCAGTGCTAGCACCCCGGGGACAGCAGAGACCCAGTACTTC. The chain recombines TRBV20-1 with TRBJ2-5; 7 bases map to TRBD1. Losses at the gene ends were 3 bases for V and 4 bases for J; bases not matched to a gene: 8. The CDR3 runs 14 residues. CDR1 and CDR2 (germline): DFQATT, SNEGSKA (reference sequence).

V usage is TRBV6-6 and J usage is TRBJ2-7, with a possible D match to TRBD1 (6 bases). The V gene lost 0 bases and the J gene lost 3 bases, with 6 bases spanning the gap. Germline V gives CDR1 MNHNY, CDR2 SVGAGI (reference sequence). This CDR3 has 13 residues. This CDR3 reads CASSYSTGYEQYF. The DNA of the CDR3 is TGTGCCAGCAGTTACTCGACAGGCTACGAGCAGTACTTC.

Many counts were recorded for this clonotype. The chain uses TRBV5-1 and TRBJ1-5; TRBD1 matches 9 bases. Trimming cost V 4 bases and J 4 bases; bases outside gene matches: 6. Per germline, CDR1 SGHRS and CDR2 YFSETQ. This CDR3 comprises 15 residues. The CDR3 region has the DNA TGCGCCAGCAGCGAAGGAGGGACAGGGAATCAGCCCCAGCATTTT. It yields the protein CASSEGGTGNQPQHF.

Many counts were recorded for this clonotype. This chain uses TRBV28 with TRBJ2-7; 7 bases match TRBD2. The V gene's germline CDR1 is MDHEN and CDR2 SYDVKM. Trimming cost V 4 bases and J 2 bases; bases outside gene matches: 14. CDR3 size: 17 residues. The DNA of the CDR3 is TGTGCCAGCAGTTCCCCCCTTGTAGCGGGTTTCACCTACGAGCAGTACTTC. This gives the protein CASSSPLVAGFTYEQYF.

This clonotype was picked up many times. The rearrangement uses TRBV2 and TRBJ2-6; D is perhaps TRBD1 (5 bases). V dropped 3 bases and J dropped 4 bases, with 13 bases sitting between them. Germline values: CDR1 SNHLY, CDR2 FYNNEI. The CDR3 has 16 residues. This CDR3 reads CASSEDTVLGANVLTF. The CDR3 DNA reads TGTGCCAGCAGTGAGGACACGGTACTCGGGGCCAACGTCCTGACTTTC.

This clonotype was detected many times. The rearrangement joins TRBV5-1 to TRBJ2-7, with a possible D match to TRBD2 (6 bases). The CDR3 contains 15 residues. Trimming took off 4 bases at V and 0 bases at J, with 14 bases between the two ends. Germline CDR1 reads SGHRS; CDR2 reads YFSETQ. DNA of the CDR3: TGCGCCAGCAGCCGGGGGACGGCGAGCTCCTACGAGCAGTACTTC. It encodes CASSRGTASSYEQYF.

The sample holds many counts of this clonotype. The DNA of the CDR3 is TGCAGTGCAACGGGACTACAGAACACCGGGGAGCTGTTTTTT. Amino acid sequence: CSATGLQNTGELFF. The chain is built from TRBV20-1 and TRBJ2-2, with TRBD2 matching over 7 bases. CDR1 and CDR2 (germline): DFQATT, SNEGSKA (reference sequence). V lost 6 bases, J lost 1 base, and 5 bases stayed unmatched. The CDR3 length is 14 residues.

In its sample, this clonotype was seen many times. The rearrangement joins TRBV10-3 to TRBJ2-2; D remains unclear. The CDR3 loop spans 14 amino acids. The germline V and J ends were trimmed by 0 bases and 1 base, with 3 bases remaining between them. Looked up from germline, CDR1 is ENHRY and CDR2 is SYGVKD. CDR3 loop: CAISESRNTGELFF. The CDR3 region has the DNA TGTGCCATCAGTGAGTCTCGGAACACCGGGGAGCTGTTTTTT.

Ten or more counts support this clonotype. The J gene is TRBJ2-7, the V gene TRBV7-2; D is perhaps TRBD2 (6 bases). The CDR3 is made up of 15 amino acids. Per the germline V gene, CDR1 is SGHTA and CDR2 is FQGNSA. Trimming removed 3 bases at V and 0 bases at J, with 12 bases between. This CDR3 is CASSFSLASSYEQYF. CDR3 nucleotide sequence: TGTGCCAGCAGCTTTTCTCTAGCGAGCTCCTACGAGCAGTACTTC.

This clonotype was seen only a few times. The chain recombines TRBV13 with TRBJ2-7; 10 bases fit TRBD2. The V gene's germline CDR1 is PRHDT and CDR2 FYEKMQ (reference sequence). The V segment lost 3 bases and the J segment 6 bases; nucleotides outside the gene matches: 8. This CDR3 spans 15 amino acids. As DNA, the CDR3 is TGTGCCAGCAGCTTGATGTCCGAGCGGGAGGGCGAGCAGTACTTC. Amino acids: CASSLMSEREGEQYF. The whole variable domain, filled in from reference TRBV13 and TRBJ2-7, reads AAGVIQSPRHLIKEKRETATLKCYPIPRHDTVYWYQQGPGQDPQFLISFYEKMQSDKGSIPDRFSAQQFSDYHSELNMSSLELGDSALYFCASSLMSEREGEQYFGPGTRLTVT.

This clonotype has ten or more counts. J is TRBJ2-7 and V is TRBV27; 7 bases are shared with TRBD2. V was pared by 4 bases and J by 3 bases, with 6 bases of the junction left unmatched. The CDR3 extends over 14 amino acids. Germline values: CDR1 MNHEY, CDR2 SMNVEV (reference sequence). Here the CDR3 DNA reads TGTGCCAGCAGTTCAGGACTAGTCCTCTACGAGCAGTACTTC. Encoded protein: CASSSGLVLYEQYF.

In this sample, this clonotype turned up many times. V usage is TRBV28 and J usage is TRBJ2-3; D unresolved. V was shortened by 6 bases and J by 2 bases, with 6 bases between the two germline ends. Germline V gene data show CDR1 as MDHEN and CDR2 as SYDVKM. The CDR3 spans 12 residues. The DNA for the CDR3 is TGTGCCAGCAGCGGAAACACAGATACGCAGTATTTT. Its protein is CASSGNTDTQYF.

This clonotype was seen ten or more times. The V and J genes are TRBV29-1 and TRBJ2-1; D gene ambiguous. V dropped 6 bases and J dropped 5 bases, with 8 bases sitting between them. This CDR3 has 11 amino acids. Germline V gene data show CDR1 as SQVTM and CDR2 as ANQGSEA. The CDR3 DNA follows: TGCAGCGTAGTCCCACACAATGAGCAGTTCTTC. Amino acid sequence: CSVVPHNEQFF.

Ten or more counts support this clonotype. This chain joins TRBV7-2 and TRBJ1-3, with TRBD1 matching over 10 bases. J gave up 4 bases and V 5 bases, and 8 bases lay outside the gene matches. Germline V gives CDR1 SGHTA, CDR2 FQGNSA. The CDR3 is made up of 16 amino acids. CDR3 residues: CASSPTGQGIGNTIYF. The CDR3 DNA is TGTGCCAGCAGCCCCACGGGACAGGGGATCGGAAACACCATATATTTT.

The J gene is TRBJ2-2, the V gene TRBV9; a weak D match, TRBD2 (6 bases). The CDR3 consists of 18 residues. Deletions cut 0 bases from V and 1 base from J, with 16 bases between. CDR1 is SGDLS, CDR2 YYNGEE, per germline. This CDR3 is CASSVAVDGGWNTGELFF. As DNA, the CDR3 is TGTGCCAGCAGCGTAGCTGTTGACGGGGGATGGAACACCGGGGAGCTGTTTTTT.